These 28 T cell receptor beta chains originate from one sample sequenced in a study of kidney transplant recipient with SARS-CoV-2 infection (dated by TCRdb to the early 2020s). The time point tag for this specimen amounts to: pre-pandemic baseline sample and day 111 after first positive SARS-CoV-2 test. Sequencing was performed on an Illumina MiSeq. TCRdb reprocessed the public reads (quality trimming at Q25 with fastp, clone calling with MiXCR) and kept in-frame beta chains. Each CDR3 protein appears once, grouped with its most common genes and DNA. The sample table lists 200,000 to 250,000 distinct CDR3 sequences, under 30% of them with a count of one. The leading ten clones occupy under 7.5% of the sample. This specimen was a blood sample, taken at baseline and around day 110 from a kidney transplant recipient. The source is a male patient aged 30 to 40 who had COVID-19 and was a kidney transplant recipient. After a transplant, not all T cells may be the patient's own; some may come from the graft donor.

This clonotype was recorded at least ten times. This chain links TRBV7-3 with TRBJ2-1, with a possible D match to TRBD2 (6 bases). CDR1 and CDR2 from the germline V gene are SGHTA and FQGTGA. The CDR3 contains 14 residues. Deletions cut 5 bases from V and 3 bases from J, with 11 bases between. CDR3 nucleotide sequence: TGTGCCAGCAGCATGTTGGGGGGCTACAATGAGCAGTTCTTC. Residues: CASSMLGGYNEQFF.

This clonotype was detected many times. The CDR3: CASSVTPANTGELFF. The DNA for the CDR3 is TGTGCCAGCAGCGTAACTCCGGCGAACACCGGGGAGCTGTTTTTT. This chain joins TRBV9 and TRBJ2-2; D is unclear. This CDR3 is 15 amino acids long. V lost 1 base and J 0 bases, leaving 7 bases between the germline ends. CDR1 and CDR2 (germline): SGDLS, YYNGEE.

This clonotype was observed once. A much bigger clone sits one base away, suggesting this may be a read error. CDR3: CASSSGGEKLFF. CDR3 sequence (DNA): TGTGCCAGCAGCTCAGGAGGCGAAAAACTGTTTTTT. V gene TRBV7-9 combines with J gene TRBJ1-4, with D unresolved. CDR1 is SEHNR and CDR2 is FQNEAQ in the germline V gene (reference sequence). V was cut by 4 bases and J by 8 bases, with 8 bases left in between. This CDR3 spans 12 amino acids.

This clonotype was recorded at least ten times. The CDR3 region has the DNA TGTGCCAGCAGCTTAATCTCGGGACAGGGAGACACTGAAGCTTTCTTT. Translating it yields CASSLISGQGDTEAFF. The chain recombines TRBV7-9 with TRBJ1-1, with 9 bases fitting TRBD1. Germline V CDR1 and CDR2: SEHNR, FQNEAQ (reference sequence). V gave up 2 bases and J gave up 3 bases; unmatched junction bases: 7. The CDR3 runs to 16 residues. The full variable domain, in which reference TRBV7-9 and TRBJ1-1 provide the parts outside the CDR3, is DTGVSQNPRHKITKRGQNVTFRCDPISEHNRLYWYRQTLGQGPEFLTYFQNEAQLEKSRLLSDRFSAERPKGSFSTLEIQRTEQGDSAMYLCASSLISGQGDTEAFFGQGTRLTVV.

A note on this clonotype: This sequence may be a read error, since a much larger clone differs from it by one base. The chain combines TRBV5-4 with TRBJ1-2; perhaps TRBD1 as D (5 bases). Per the germline V gene, CDR1 is SGHNT and CDR2 is YYREEE (reference sequence). This CDR3 comprises 15 residues. This CDR3 is CASTTSGILSYSYTF. The CDR3 nucleotides read TGTGCCAGCACCACGTCAGGGATTCTGTCCTATAGCTACACCTTC.

Ten or more counts support this clonotype. V usage is TRBV19 and J usage is TRBJ2-3; 8 bases map to TRBD1. The J segment lost 4 bases and the V segment lost 7 bases, leaving 4 bases of the junction unmatched. CDR1 LNHDA and CDR2 SQIVND come from the germline V gene (reference sequence). The CDR3 covers 13 residues. CDR3 amino acids: CASTQGAADTQYF. CDR3 bases: TGTGCCAGTACCCAGGGGGCGGCAGATACGCAGTATTTT.

This clonotype has ten or more counts. The genes are TRBV29-1 and TRBJ1-1; possible D gene TRBD1, 5 bases. Germline-derived CDR1 and CDR2 are SQVTM and ANQGSEA. The CDR3 runs to 13 residues. Trimming pared 7 bases from V and 2 bases from J, leaving 14 bases between. This CDR3 is CSAWGRGNTEAFF. CDR3 in DNA: TGCAGCGCCTGGGGTAGGGGAAACACTGAAGCTTTCTTT.

In this sample, this clonotype turned up many times. This chain uses TRBV12-3 or TRBV12-4 with TRBJ1-1, with D hard to call. V lost 2 bases, J lost 8 bases, and 24 bases lay in between. CDR3 length: 17 residues. For the CDR3, the DNA is TGTGCCAGCAGTTTACGGGTCGGTGCAGGCGGGTTAGGGGAAGCTTTCTTT. Its protein product is CASSLRVGAGGLGEAFF.

This clonotype has a count of ten or more. The rearrangement links TRBV28 to TRBJ2-7; a weak D match, TRBD2 (7 bases). The CDR3 loop spans 15 amino acids. Between the trimmed V and J ends, which lost 6 bases and 0 bases, there was a span of 15 bases. Germline V gene lookup returns CDR1 MDHEN and CDR2 SYDVKM. DNA of the CDR3: TGTGCCAGCAGGGGGGGGGCGGCGGCCTCCTACGAGCAGTACTTC. Amino acids: CASRGGAAASYEQYF.

Ten or more counts support this clonotype. The chain employs TRBV29-1 and TRBJ2-1; 8 nucleotides line up with TRBD2. The CDR3 has 15 residues. The V gene end was trimmed by 6 bases and the J gene end by 3 bases; junction bases not matched to a gene: 10. The germline CDR1 and CDR2 sequences are SQVTM and ANQGSEA. CDR3 nucleotide sequence: TGCAGCGTCGATCTCGGGACTAGTCGCTACAATGAGCAGTTCTTC. This gives the protein CSVDLGTSRYNEQFF.

The sample holds many counts of this clonotype. The rearrangement joins TRBV27 to TRBJ2-1; D gene unclear. CDR1 and CDR2 (germline): MNHEY, SMNVEV (reference sequence). This CDR3 is built from 15 residues. Trimming removed 3 bases from V and 4 bases from J, with 13 bases in between. The CDR3 loop is CASSLSPAPYNEQFF. CDR3 DNA sequence: TGTGCCAGCAGTTTGTCGCCCGCTCCTTACAATGAGCAGTTCTTC.

Points on this clonotype: A much larger clone differs by one base, so this may be a read error. The chain combines TRBV5-5 with TRBJ1-2, with D unresolved. Germline CDR1 reads SGHKS; CDR2 reads YYEKEE (reference sequence). V shed 7 bases and J shed 7 bases, with 26 bases lying between them. CDR3 length: 16 residues. CDR3: CASDPRVSRKTCGYTF. The CDR3 DNA is TGTGCCAGCGATCCCCGTGTCTCGCGAAAGACCTGTGGCTACACCTTC.

Comments on this clonotype: The junction departs from germline at one end; a sequencing error may be responsible. The chain employs TRBV9 and TRBJ2-1; 7 bases map to TRBD2. The CDR3 totals 13 residues. From germline, CDR1 is SGDLS and CDR2 YYNGEE. The CDR3 DNA is TGTGCCAGCAGCATAACTAGCGTAGGTGAGCGGTTCTTC. Amino acid sequence: CASSITSVGERFF.

As for this clonotype: A read error may explain this, as a much larger clone is one base away. This chain joins TRBV7-8 and TRBJ1-2; D remains ambiguous. The CDR3 is made up of 17 amino acids. V was shortened by 5 bases and J by 4 bases, with 23 bases between the two germline ends. The germline V gene has CDR1 SGHVS and CDR2 FQNEAQ. The CDR3, as DNA: TGTGCCAGCAGCGTACGGGCGCTTACCCGAAAGACCTATGGCTACACCTTC. Amino acid sequence: CASSVRALTRKTYGYTF.

On this clonotype itself: A read error is possible here, since a much larger clone lies one base away. The genes are TRBV9 and TRBJ1-1; D uncertain. CDR1 is SGDLS, CDR2 YYNGEE, per germline. The CDR3 totals 14 residues. The CDR3 is CSSRKGMGYTEAFF. The CDR3, as DNA: TGTTCCAGCAGAAAGGGTATGGGGTACACTGAAGCTTTCTTT.

This clonotype was counted at least ten times. The J gene is TRBJ1-6, the V gene TRBV6-5, with 7 bases lining up with TRBD1. CDR3 length: 13 amino acids. J gave up 4 bases and V 8 bases, and 2 bases lay outside the gene matches. Germline V gene data show CDR1 as MNHEY and CDR2 as SVGAGI. The CDR3 loop reads CASWGQYNSPLHF. CDR3 nucleotide sequence: TGTGCCAGCTGGGGACAGTATAATTCACCCCTCCACTTT.

This clonotype showed up many times. The J gene is TRBJ1-2, the V gene TRBV10-3, with 9 bases identical to TRBD1. Germline lookup yields CDR1 ENHRY and CDR2 SYGVKD. Trimming cost V 0 bases and J 4 bases; bases outside gene matches: 6. The CDR3 runs to 16 residues. This CDR3 is CAISESPGQGTYGYTF. For the CDR3, the DNA is TGTGCCATCAGTGAGTCCCCGGGACAGGGAACCTATGGCTACACCTTC.

This clonotype was counted only a few times. V gene TRBV3-1 combines with J gene TRBJ2-5; 15 nucleotides agree with TRBD2. Looked up from germline, CDR1 is LGHDT and CDR2 is YNNKEL (reference sequence). J gave up 7 bases and V 1 base, and 7 bases lay outside the gene matches. This CDR3 has 17 amino acids. The DNA of the CDR3 is TGTGCCAGCAGCCAAGTTCAGGGACTAGCGGGAGGAGGGACCCAGTACTTC. Translation: CASSQVQGLAGGGTQYF.

The rearrangement uses TRBV5-6 and TRBJ1-2; D is uncertain. Trimming removed 7 bases from V and 4 bases from J, with 23 bases in between. The V gene's germline CDR1 is SGHDT and CDR2 YYEEEE. This CDR3 is built from 16 residues. CDR3 DNA sequence: TGTGCCAGCCCGGAAAGCAATAGTCGAAAGACCTATGGCTACACCTTC. This gives the protein CASPESNSRKTYGYTF.

This clonotype was counted a single time. The J gene is TRBJ1-5, the V gene TRBV28; D is ambiguous. This CDR3 is 14 amino acids long. Trimming removed 6 bases at V and 14 bases at J, with 23 bases between. Per the germline V gene, CDR1 is MDHEN and CDR2 is SYDVKM. This chain's CDR3 is CASSLGLINKHKHF. The CDR3 DNA follows: TGTGCCAGCAGCCTAGGACTGATCAATAAGCACAAGCATTTT.

With regard to this clonotype: A much larger clone differs from this one at a single base, so this may be a read error. This chain uses TRBV28 with TRBJ2-5; 7 bases align to TRBD1. The DNA end is more similar to TRBJ2-7, so the J call may be wrong. This CDR3 comprises 15 residues. Germline V gene sequence: CDR1 MDHEN, CDR2 SYDVKM. The CDR3 coding sequence is TGTGCCAGCAGTTTATTGGGGACAGAGGTTTACGAGCAGTACTTC. It codes for CASSLLGTEVYEQYF.

Ten or more counts support this clonotype. The CDR3 nucleotides read TGTGCCAGCAGCCAAAAGCCCGGGACAAATTCATACGAGCAGTACTTC. It translates to CASSQKPGTNSYEQYF. The V and J genes are TRBV9 and TRBJ2-7; TRBD1 might be the D (6 bases). V gave up 4 bases and J gave up 4 bases, with 21 bases separating them. This CDR3 has 16 amino acids. Germline V gene sequence: CDR1 SGDLS, CDR2 YYNGEE.

With regard to this clonotype: This may come from a read error, since a much larger clone is one base off. This rearrangement joins TRBV2 to TRBJ1-4; 7 bases are shared with TRBD1. After removal of 3 bases from V and 10 bases from J, the junction contained 8 bases not matched to a gene. In germline, CDR1 is SNHLY, CDR2 FYNNEI. The CDR3 has 14 residues. The chain's CDR3 is CASSEGWGTVKLFF. For the CDR3, the DNA is TGTGCCAGCAGTGAGGGTTGGGGGACAGTAAAACTGTTTTTT.

Worth noting for this clonotype: Possible read error: a much larger clone is one base away. This chain links TRBV11-2 with TRBJ1-2; D gene uncertain. The CDR3 consists of 17 residues. CDR1 is SGHAT and CDR2 is FQNNGV in the germline V gene. CDR3 nucleotide sequence: TGTGCCAACAGCTGTTTCGCAACAAGCAGAAAGACCTATGGCTACACCTTC. It codes for CANSCFATSRKTYGYTF.

This clonotype has a handful of counts. The V and J genes are TRBV5-1 and TRBJ2-3; D perhaps matches TRBD1 (5 bases). Looked up from germline, CDR1 is SGHRS and CDR2 is YFSETQ. The CDR3 extends over 16 amino acids. V was trimmed by 1 base and J by 1 base, leaving 13 bases between them. The CDR3 is CASSLQTGSRTDTQYF. Here the CDR3 DNA reads TGCGCCAGCAGCTTGCAAACAGGTAGCCGCACAGATACGCAGTATTTT.

A remark on this clonotype: This may come from a read error, since a much larger clone is one base off. This chain uses TRBV12-3 or TRBV12-4 with TRBJ1-1; unclear D gene. The CDR3 runs to 11 residues. CDR3 nucleotide sequence: TGTGCCGGCAGTTCGAACACTGAAGCTTTCTTT. Translation: CAGSSNTEAFF.

At least ten counts were recorded for this clonotype. This chain uses TRBV3-1 with TRBJ2-5, with a tentative D call TRBD2 (6 bases). CDR1 and CDR2 from the germline V gene are LGHDT and YNNKEL (reference sequence). V lost 2 bases to trimming and J lost 1 base, with 8 bases between them. The CDR3 totals 14 residues. The CDR3: CASSQLASQETQYF. As DNA, the CDR3 is TGTGCCAGCAGCCAACTAGCGAGCCAAGAGACCCAGTACTTC.

There are many counts of this clonotype. The chain combines TRBV6-8 with TRBJ1-2; D is unresolved. V gave up 4 bases and J gave up 4 bases, with 22 bases separating them. CDR3 length equals 17 residues. The germline V gene encodes CDR1 MNHGY and CDR2 SAAAGT. This CDR3 reads CASSWLTRSRKTYGYTF. CDR3 coding DNA: TGTGCCAGCAGTTGGTTAACACGCTCTAGAAAGACCTATGGCTACACCTTC.